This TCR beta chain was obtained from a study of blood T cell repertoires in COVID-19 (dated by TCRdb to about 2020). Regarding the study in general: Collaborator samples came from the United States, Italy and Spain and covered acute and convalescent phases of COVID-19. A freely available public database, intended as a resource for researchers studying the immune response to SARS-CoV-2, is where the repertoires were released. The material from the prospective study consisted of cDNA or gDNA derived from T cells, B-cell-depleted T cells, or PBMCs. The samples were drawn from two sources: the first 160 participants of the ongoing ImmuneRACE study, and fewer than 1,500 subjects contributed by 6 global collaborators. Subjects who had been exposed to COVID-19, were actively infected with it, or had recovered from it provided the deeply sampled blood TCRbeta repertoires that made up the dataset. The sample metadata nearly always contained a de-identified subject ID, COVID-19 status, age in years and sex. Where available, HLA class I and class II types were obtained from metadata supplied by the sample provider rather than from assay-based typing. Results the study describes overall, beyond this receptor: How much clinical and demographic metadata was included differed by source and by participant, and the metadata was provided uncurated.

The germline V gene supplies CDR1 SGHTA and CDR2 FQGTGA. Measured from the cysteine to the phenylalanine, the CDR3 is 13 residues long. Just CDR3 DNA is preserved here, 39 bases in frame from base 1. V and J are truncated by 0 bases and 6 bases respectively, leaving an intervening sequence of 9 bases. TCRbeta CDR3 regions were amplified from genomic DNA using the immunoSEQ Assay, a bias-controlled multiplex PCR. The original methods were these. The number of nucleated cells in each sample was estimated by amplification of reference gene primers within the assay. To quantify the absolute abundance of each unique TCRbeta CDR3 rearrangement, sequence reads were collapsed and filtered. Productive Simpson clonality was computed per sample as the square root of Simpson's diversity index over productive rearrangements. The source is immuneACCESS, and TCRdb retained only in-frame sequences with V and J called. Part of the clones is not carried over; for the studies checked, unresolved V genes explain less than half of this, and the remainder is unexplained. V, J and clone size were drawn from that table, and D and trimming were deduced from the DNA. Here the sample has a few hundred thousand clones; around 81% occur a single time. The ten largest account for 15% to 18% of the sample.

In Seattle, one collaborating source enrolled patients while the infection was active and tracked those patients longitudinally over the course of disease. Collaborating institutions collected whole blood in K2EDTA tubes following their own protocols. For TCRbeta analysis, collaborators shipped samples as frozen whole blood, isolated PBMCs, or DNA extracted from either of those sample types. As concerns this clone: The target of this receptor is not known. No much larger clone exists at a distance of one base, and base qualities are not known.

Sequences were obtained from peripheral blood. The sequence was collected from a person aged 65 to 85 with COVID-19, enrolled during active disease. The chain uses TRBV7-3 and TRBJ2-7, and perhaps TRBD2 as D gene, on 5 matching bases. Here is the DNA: TGTGCCAGCAGCTTAACTAGCGCAACCGAGCAGTACTTC. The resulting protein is CASSLTSATEQYF.